The 22 T cell receptor beta chains below come from one sample, sequenced in a study of T cell responses to AZD1222 COVID-19 vaccine (dated by TCRdb to the early 2020s). The label giving this sample's time point can be read as: about 28 days (+/-7) after the second vaccine dose. Libraries were prepared through the immunoSEQ multiplex PCR assay. Entries here come from immuneACCESS through TCRdb and include only in-frame sequences with V and J called. Some clones fail to appear in such tables; in the studies checked, an unresolved V gene covers under half of the shortfall, and the cause of the remainder is unknown. The sample table holds about 120,000 clones, of which more than 85% were seen once. Around 5.1% of the sample is taken by the ten largest. The material sequenced was peripheral blood, taken 28 days after the second AZD1222 dose. These receptor sequences come from an adult who received the AZD1222 COVID-19 vaccine.

The chain has TRBV25-1 and TRBJ1-2; perhaps TRBD1 as D (5 bases). CDR1 and CDR2 from the germline V gene are MGHDK and SYGVNS. Trimming shortened V by 5 bases and J by 2 bases, and 9 bases separated the two germline ends. The length of the CDR3 is 13 residues. CDR3 amino acids: CASSPGTNYGYTF. CDR3 bases: TGTGCCAGCAGTCCAGGGACGAACTATGGCTACACCTTC.

Here the CDR3 reads CSASIGGLLPFF. CDR3 coding DNA: TGCAGTGCTAGTATAGGTGGACTTTTACCGTTCTTC. This chain joins TRBV20-1 and TRBJ2-1; a possible D gene is TRBD2 (5 bases). This CDR3 has 12 amino acids. Per the germline V gene, CDR1 is DFQATT and CDR2 is SNEGSKA (reference sequence). Trimming stripped 3 bases from V and 15 bases from J, with 18 bases between.

This clone appeared a single time. The gene calls are TRBV12-3 or TRBV12-4 and TRBJ2-3, with D perhaps given as TRBD1 or TRBD2 (5 bases each). CDR3 length: 13 amino acids. The V end was cut by 6 bases, the J end by 2 bases, with 9 bases between. CDR3: CASRPGATDTQYF. CDR3 DNA: TGTGCCAGCAGACCCGGGGCCACAGATACGCAGTATTTT.

This chain connects TRBV25-1 to TRBJ2-3, with TRBD2 matching 8 bases. The V and J ends lost 6 bases and 9 bases, in that order; junction bases with no gene match: 17. Germline V lookup: CDR1 MGHDK, CDR2 SYGVNS. The CDR3 is 16 amino acids. CDR3 sequence: CASSPNPAGVVETQYF. The CDR3 DNA follows: TGTGCCAGCAGCCCAAACCCAGCGGGAGTGGTGGAGACGCAGTATTTT.

The V call is TRBV9, the J call TRBJ1-2; a possible D gene is TRBD1 (6 bases). Germline-derived CDR1 and CDR2 are SGDLS and YYNGEE. V was clipped by 3 bases and J by 0 bases, with 12 bases between them. This CDR3 spans 15 amino acids. The chain's CDR3 is CASSGTATPNYGYTF. In DNA, the CDR3 is TGTGCCAGCAGCGGGACAGCCACACCTAACTATGGCTACACCTTC.

This sequence joins TRBV13 and TRBJ2-3; 8 bases fit TRBD2. Germline lookup yields CDR1 PRHDT and CDR2 FYEKMQ (reference sequence). This CDR3 comprises 13 residues. Trimming took 5 bases from V and 10 from J; bases not matched to a gene: 8. This CDR3 reads CASSLERGSAQYF. The CDR3, as DNA: TGTGCCAGCAGCCTCGAGCGGGGGAGCGCGCAGTATTTT. The whole variable domain, filled in from reference TRBV13 and TRBJ2-3, reads AAGVIQSPRHLIKEKRETATLKCYPIPRHDTVYWYQQGPGQDPQFLISFYEKMQSDKGSIPDRFSAQQFSDYHSELNMSSLELGDSALYFCASSLERGSAQYFGPGTRLTVL.

The chain combines TRBV5-8 with TRBJ1-5, with 7 bases matching TRBD1. V shed 4 bases, J shed 8 bases, and the junction held 9 bases outside the gene matches. This CDR3 contains 14 residues. CDR1 and CDR2 from the germline V gene are SGHTS and YDEGEE. CDR3 amino acids: CASSRSQGLEPQHF. In nucleotides, the CDR3 is TGTGCCAGCAGCCGGTCACAGGGGTTAGAGCCCCAGCATTTT.

This clone appeared once. At one end the junction does not follow the germline gene, possibly because of a read error. The gene calls are TRBV9 and TRBJ1-2, with D unresolved. Per the germline V gene, CDR1 is SGDLS and CDR2 is YYNGEE. The CDR3 has 12 residues. This CDR3 is CASSVGQLWLAF. CDR3 nucleotide sequence: TGTGCCAGCAGCGTAGGTCAGTTATGGCTCGCCTTC.

This clone was seen only once. V usage is TRBV27 and J usage is TRBJ2-5; D possibly corresponds to TRBD2 (6 bases). Germline CDR1 and CDR2: MNHEY and SMNVEV (reference sequence). The CDR3 totals 11 residues. Trimming left V 8 bases short and J 5 bases short, with 9 bases between. The CDR3 nucleotides are TGTGCCAGCGGGACTCAGGAGACCCAGTACTTC. This gives the protein CASGTQETQYF.

This chain joins TRBV6-5 and TRBJ1-2; TRBD1 might be the D (6 bases). Trimming stripped 2 bases from V and 0 bases from J, with 10 bases between. The germline V gene has CDR1 MNHEY and CDR2 SVGAGI. The CDR3 covers 15 residues. The DNA of the CDR3 is TGTGCCAGCAGTTACAAACAGGGAGCTAACTATGGCTACACCTTC. This codes for CASSYKQGANYGYTF.

The J gene is TRBJ2-7, the V gene TRBV2, with D possibly being TRBD1 (6 bases). This CDR3 is 14 amino acids long. CDR1 SNHLY and CDR2 FYNNEI come from the germline V gene. V was pared by 1 base and J by 1 base, with 8 bases between. This CDR3 is CASSEGGQSYEQYF. CDR3 bases: TGTGCCAGCAGTGAAGGGGGGCAATCCTACGAGCAGTACTTC. Supplemented by reference TRBV2 and TRBJ2-7, the full variable domain reads EPEVTQTPSHQVTQMGQEVILRCVPISNHLYFYWYRQILGQKVEFLVSFYNNEISEKSEIFDDQFSVERPDGSNFTLKIRSTKLEDSAMYFCASSEGGQSYEQYFGPGTRLTVT.

J is TRBJ1-6 and V is TRBV6-5; D remains unclear. The CDR3 totals 13 residues. V was pared by 0 bases and J by 6 bases, with 3 bases between. Germline V gene data show CDR1 as MNHEY and CDR2 as SVGAGI. The DNA for the CDR3 is TGTGCCAGCAGTTACTCTCTTAATTCACCCCTCCACTTT. Translated: CASSYSLNSPLHF.

This clone was counted a single time. This sequence joins TRBV10-2 and TRBJ2-1, with D tentatively TRBD2 (6 bases). CDR1 and CDR2 from the germline V gene are WSHSY and SAAADI. Trimming left V 10 bases short and J 3 bases short, with 10 bases between. CDR3 length equals 12 residues. The CDR3 is CATLGGYNEQFF. The CDR3 DNA reads as TGCGCCACACTCGGGGGCTACAATGAGCAGTTCTTC.

The CDR3 nucleotides read TGTGCCAGCAGCTTGGCCGCGGGGACTGAAGCTTTCTTT. This gives the protein CASSLAAGTEAFF. The rearrangement uses TRBV5-6 and TRBJ1-1; D is ambiguous. V gave up 0 bases and J gave up 5 bases, with 8 bases separating them. Germline V gives CDR1 SGHDT, CDR2 YYEEEE. The CDR3 totals 13 residues.

This clone showed up just once. The chain carries TRBV2 and TRBJ1-2; D gene ambiguous. The CDR3 runs to 12 residues. Looked up from germline, CDR1 is SNHLY and CDR2 is FYNNEI. The V end lost 7 bases, the J end lost 8 bases, and 14 bases lay between the germline ends. The CDR3 nucleotides read TGTGCCAGCACCCCATTCACGCACGGCTACACCTTC. The encoded protein is CASTPFTHGYTF.

This rearrangement joins TRBV7-2 to TRBJ1-5; the match to TRBD1 covers 7 bases. The V gene end was trimmed by 7 bases and the J gene end by 0 bases; junction bases not matched to a gene: 6. The CDR3 extends over 15 amino acids. CDR1 is SGHTA, CDR2 FQGNSA, per germline. The CDR3 protein is CASIQGFYSNQPQHF. CDR3 DNA: TGTGCCAGCATACAGGGGTTCTATAGCAATCAGCCCCAGCATTTT.

This chain uses TRBV5-4 with TRBJ1-1; TRBD1 aligns across 7 bases. Germline V gene lookup returns CDR1 SGHNT and CDR2 YYREEE (reference sequence). This CDR3 has 13 amino acids. V dropped 3 bases and J dropped 11; count of bases not matched to a gene: 10. The CDR3 region is CASSSTGFRQAFF. The CDR3 DNA is TGTGCCAGCAGCTCGACAGGGTTTCGTCAGGCTTTCTTT.

This rearrangement joins TRBV18 to TRBJ1-6; D might be TRBD1 (5 bases). Deletions cut 4 bases from V and 6 bases from J, with 16 bases between. Germline loops: CDR1 KGHSH, CDR2 LQKENI. The CDR3 is made up of 16 amino acids. In nucleotides, the CDR3 is TGTGCCAGCTCACTAAAAGGGGTGGTGAGTAATTCACCCCTCCACTTT. Translating gives CASSLKGVVSNSPLHF. Full variable domain (rest looked up from reference TRBV18 and TRBJ1-6): NAGVMQNPRHLVRRRGQEARLRCSPMKGHSHVYWYRQLPEEGLKFMVYLQKENIIDESGMPKERFSAEFPKEGPSILRIQQVVRGDSAAYFCASSLKGVVSNSPLHFGNGTRLTVT.

The chain employs TRBV18 and TRBJ1-2; D unclear. This CDR3 contains 14 residues. Germline CDR1 KGHSH, CDR2 LQKENI. V was clipped by 0 bases and J by 7 bases, with 12 bases between them. CDR3: CASSPPASPGGYTF. CDR3 coding DNA: TGTGCCAGCTCACCACCGGCCTCCCCAGGTGGCTACACCTTC.

The chain is built from TRBV30 and TRBJ1-1, with no clear D. Looked up from germline, CDR1 is GTSNPN and CDR2 is SVGIG (reference sequence). The CDR3 is 18 amino acids. With 2 bases removed from V and 1 base from J, the gap between germline ends came to 23 bases. CDR3 coding DNA: TGTGCCTGGAGTCCCCACAGACAAGGTCTTCCCTCGAACACTGAAGCTTTCTTT. It encodes CAWSPHRQGLPSNTEAFF.

This rearrangement joins TRBV27 to TRBJ1-2; D remains ambiguous. V lost 4 bases, J lost 5 bases, and 11 bases lay in between. This CDR3 is 13 amino acids long. Germline CDR1 reads MNHEY; CDR2 reads SMNVEV (reference sequence). The CDR3 sequence is CASSWETGYGYTF. CDR3 sequence (DNA): TGTGCCAGCAGTTGGGAAACTGGGTATGGCTACACCTTC.

The V gene is TRBV27, the J gene TRBJ1-2, with D possibly matching TRBD1 (6 bases). CDR1 is MNHEY, CDR2 SMNVEV, per germline (reference sequence). The V and J ends lost 0 bases and 2 bases respectively, with 10 bases between them. The CDR3 extends over 15 amino acids. The CDR3 DNA reads TGTGCCAGCAGTTTATCCGGACAGCCAAACTATGGCTACACCTTC. Its protein product is CASSLSGQPNYGYTF.